Each of the 11 T cell receptor beta chains below was sequenced from the same sample in a study of long-term antiretroviral therapy in people with HIV. An immunoSEQ assay, version v3.0, was performed at survey level. Profiling relied on immunoSEQ multiplex PCR, and the TCRdb table lists in-frame clones only, not all of them. This repertoire shows roughly 25,000 clones, approximately 93% found once; its top ten account for 7% to 10%. Sample: unsorted PBMCs, taken 7.6 years after starting antiretroviral therapy. These receptors all come from a woman in her thirties or forties with HIV.

Note on this clone: An end of the junction does not agree with germline; a read error may underlie this. The V and J genes are TRBV5-4 and TRBJ1-1; D call uncertain. There are 16 residues in the CDR3. Germline V gene lookup returns CDR1 SGHNT and CDR2 YYREEE (reference sequence). The CDR3 nucleotides are TGCGCCAGCAGCCAAGATGTGGCAGCGGGAGATACTGAAGCTTTCTTT. Translated, it gives CASSQDVAAGDTEAFF.

The chain uses TRBV5-6 and TRBJ2-3, with D unclear. CDR1 and CDR2 (germline): SGHDT, YYEEEE. Trimming stripped 1 base from V and 2 bases from J, with 14 bases between. The CDR3 spans 16 residues. The CDR3 here is CASSLSANTLTDTQYF. CDR3 bases: TGTGCCAGCAGCTTGTCGGCGAATACTCTCACAGATACGCAGTATTTT.

The genes are TRBV18 and TRBJ1-3; D remains unclear. Germline CDR1 and CDR2: KGHSH and LQKENI. The CDR3 runs 15 residues. Trimming pared 1 base from V and 0 bases from J, leaving 7 bases between. For the CDR3, the DNA is TGTGCCAGCTCACCACAGGGCCGCTCTGGAAACACCATATATTTT. Encoded protein: CASSPQGRSGNTIYF.

CDR3 nucleotide sequence: TGCGCCAGCAGCCAAGATCTGGGGAGCACAGATACGCAGTATTTT. It yields the protein CASSQDLGSTDTQYF. V gene TRBV4-3 combines with J gene TRBJ2-3; no definite D call. Per the germline V gene, CDR1 is LGHNA and CDR2 is YSLEER. The ends were cut back, 0 bases at V and 0 bases at J, with 7 bases in the middle. CDR3 length: 15 amino acids.

V gene TRBV30 combines with J gene TRBJ2-7; 8 positions match TRBD2. Germline CDR1 and CDR2: GTSNPN and SVGIG (reference sequence). The junction had 5 bases not matched to a gene; V was cut back by 7 bases and J by 3 bases. The CDR3 extends over 12 amino acids. The CDR3 reads CASGGLVYEQYF. CDR3 coding DNA: TGTGCCTCGGGGGGACTAGTCTACGAGCAGTACTTC.

The V call is TRBV4-3, the J call TRBJ1-5; D gene unclear. CDR1 is LGHNA, CDR2 YSLEER, per germline. V lost 4 bases to trimming and J lost 5 bases, with 9 bases between them. The CDR3 loop spans 13 amino acids. The chain's CDR3 is CASSPLVDQPQHF. DNA of the CDR3: TGCGCCAGCAGCCCGCTGGTGGATCAGCCCCAGCATTTT.

V and J are TRBV7-2 and TRBJ2-1; 8 nucleotides agree with TRBD2. CDR1 is SGHTA, CDR2 FQGNSA, per germline. The CDR3 runs to 17 residues. Trimming removed 2 bases from V and 6 bases from J; junction bases left unmatched: 12. CDR3 bases: TGTGCCAGCAGCTTAAGGCTAGTTACTAGCGGCCTCAATGAGCAGTTCTTC. This encodes CASSLRLVTSGLNEQFF. The full variable domain, rest sourced from reference TRBV7-2 and TRBJ2-1, is GAGVSQSPSNKVTEKGKDVELRCDPISGHTALYWYRQSLGQGLEFLIYFQGNSAPDKSGLPSDRFSAERTGGSVSTLTIQRTQQEDSAVYLCASSLRLVTSGLNEQFFGPGTRLTVL.

The rearrangement uses TRBV2 and TRBJ1-6, with D unresolved. CDR3 length: 13 amino acids. V lost 4 bases and J 0 bases, leaving 1 base between the germline ends. CDR1 and CDR2 from the germline V gene are SNHLY and FYNNEI. CDR3 DNA: TGTGCCAGCAGTGTCTCCTATAATTCACCCCTCCACTTT. This translates into CASSVSYNSPLHF.

This chain uses TRBV5-1 with TRBJ2-1; no definite D call. Trimming took off 0 bases at V and 6 bases at J, with 7 bases between the two ends. The length of the CDR3 is 13 residues. Germline CDR1 and CDR2: SGHRS and YFSETQ. The CDR3 here is CASSLEHVNEQFF. Written as DNA, the CDR3 is TGCGCCAGCAGCTTGGAACACGTCAATGAGCAGTTCTTC.

V and J are TRBV6-5 and TRBJ1-2; 7 nucleotides agree with TRBD1. This CDR3 has 14 residues. J gave up 5 bases and V 4 bases, and 7 bases lay outside the gene matches. Germline CDR1 reads MNHEY; CDR2 reads SVGAGI. The CDR3 reads CASSSNDRAYGYTF. The CDR3 DNA is TGTGCCAGCAGTTCCAACGACAGGGCGTATGGCTACACCTTC.

The rearrangement joins TRBV10-3 to TRBJ2-3; unclear D gene. Germline assignment: CDR1 ENHRY and CDR2 SYGVKD. The CDR3 loop spans 13 amino acids. V was cut by 5 bases and J by 1 base, with 7 bases left in between. CDR3 sequence reads: CAISLSGTDTQYF. Written as DNA, the CDR3 is TGTGCCATCAGTTTATCTGGCACAGATACGCAGTATTTT.